These 9 T cell receptor beta chains were all obtained from the same sample, sequenced in a study of T cell responses to AZD1222 COVID-19 vaccine (dated by TCRdb to the early 2020s). The intended sense of this specimen's time point label: baseline before first vaccination. Libraries were prepared through the immunoSEQ multiplex PCR assay. TCRdb limited this immuneACCESS table to in-frame rearrangements with V and J called. A share of clones is missing; checked studies link under half to unresolved V genes, and the rest is unexplained. The sample yields 70,000 to 80,000 clones; more than 80% were counted once. Together, the top ten hold under 3% of the sample. The source was peripheral blood, collected on day 0 of AZD1222 vaccination. The receptor set was obtained from an adult in good health.

This chain joins TRBV2 and TRBJ1-6; 12 nucleotides align to TRBD1. Germline V gene lookup returns CDR1 SNHLY and CDR2 FYNNEI. The CDR3 runs to 14 residues. After removal of 11 bases from V and 9 bases from J, the junction contained 8 bases not matched to a gene. The chain's CDR3 is CAGRRDRGPSPLHF. Here the CDR3 DNA reads TGTGCCGGGCGAAGGGACAGGGGGCCTTCACCCCTCCACTTT.

The J gene is TRBJ2-7, the V gene TRBV21-1; the table's TRBD1 call for D was not verified on the DNA. TRBV21-1 is reported as a pseudogene. The CDR3 runs 12 residues. CDR3 amino acids: CALQGAVYQGYF. In DNA form, the CDR3 reads TGTGCCCTACAGGGGGCCGTCTATCAGGGGTACTTC.

The rearrangement links TRBV15 to TRBJ1-4; D remains unclear. CDR3 length equals 15 residues. Germline CDR1 LNHNV, CDR2 YYDKDF (reference sequence). Trimming removed 8 bases from V and 0 bases from J, with 13 bases in between. This CDR3 is CATRALKTTNEKLFF. The CDR3 region has the DNA TGTGCCACCCGTGCTCTGAAGACAACTAATGAAAAACTGTTTTTT.

V gene TRBV19 combines with J gene TRBJ1-4, with no clear D. Germline CDR1 and CDR2: LNHDA and SQIVND (reference sequence). The V and J ends lost 4 bases and 3 bases respectively, with 9 bases between them. There are 14 residues in the CDR3. The CDR3 region is CASSRGIANEKLFF. Here the CDR3 DNA reads TGTGCCAGTAGTAGAGGGATTGCTAATGAAAAACTGTTTTTT. The variable domain in full, with the rest retrieved from reference TRBV19 and TRBJ1-4, is DGGITQSPKYLFRKEGQNVTLSCEQNLNHDAMYWYRQDPGQGLRLIYYSQIVNDFQKGDIAEGYSVSREKKESFPLTVTSAQKNPTAFYLCASSRGIANEKLFFGSGTQLSVL.

The CDR3 coding sequence is TGTGCCAGCAGTGAACCCTTTGGGGGAACTGAAGCTTTCTTT. This gives the protein CASSEPFGGTEAFF. The chain joins TRBV2 to TRBJ1-1; tentative D call: TRBD1 (5 bases). The V and J ends lost 2 bases and 5 bases respectively, with 12 bases between them. The CDR3 length is 14 residues. Per germline, CDR1 SNHLY and CDR2 FYNNEI.

This clone came up a few times. V and J are TRBV18 and TRBJ1-1; no clear D gene. The CDR3 is made up of 11 amino acids. Germline CDR1 KGHSH, CDR2 LQKENI. V was shortened by 6 bases and J by 7 bases, with 9 bases between the two germline ends. The CDR3 reads CASSVLNEAFF. CDR3 bases: TGTGCCAGCTCCGTCCTGAATGAAGCTTTCTTT. The variable domain in full, completed from reference TRBV18 and TRBJ1-1, reads NAGVMQNPRHLVRRRGQEARLRCSPMKGHSHVYWYRQLPEEGLKFMVYLQKENIIDESGMPKERFSAEFPKEGPSILRIQQVVRGDSAAYFCASSVLNEAFFGQGTRLTVV.

This clone was detected once. The chain joins TRBV7-2 to TRBJ1-4; the D is unclear. V lost 6 bases to trimming and J lost 3 bases, with 14 bases between them. Germline CDR1 is SGHTA and CDR2 is FQGNSA. CDR3 length: 15 residues. The chain's CDR3 is CASSPTSGANEKLFF. In DNA form, the CDR3 reads TGTGCCAGCAGTCCTACGTCAGGTGCTAATGAAAAACTGTTTTTT.

Notes on this clone: In the same sample, other DNA sequences code for this CDR3. The chain couples TRBV2 to TRBJ1-2; unclear D gene. CDR1 SNHLY and CDR2 FYNNEI come from the germline V gene. The length of the CDR3 is 11 residues. The germline V and J ends were trimmed by 6 bases and 0 bases, with 2 bases remaining between them. The DNA of the CDR3 is TGTGCCAGCAGCCCTAACTATGGCTACACCTTC. It codes for CASSPNYGYTF.

This chain joins TRBV6-5 and TRBJ2-6; no clear D. The CDR3 is made up of 14 amino acids. Trimming took 7 bases from V and 2 from J, leaving 9 bases between them. The germline gives CDR1 MNHEY, CDR2 SVGAGI. CDR3 loop: CASTQTAGANVLTF. In nucleotides, the CDR3 is TGTGCCAGCACCCAGACCGCTGGGGCCAACGTCCTGACTTTC.